This is a list of T cell receptor beta chains from one sample in a study of OX40 agonist ivuxolimab in advanced cancers. TCRdb's table, derived via immunoSEQ multiplex PCR, lists solely in-frame clones and lacks some. The sample holds over 85,000 clones, roughly 80% seen once. The sequenced sample was CD4+ or CD8+ T cells sorted from blood, obtained in a trial of the OX40 agonist ivuxolimab. These TCRs come from an adult with an advanced solid tumor such as melanoma, head and neck, liver or kidney cancer. Each CDR3 is given with its conserved first and last residue. A D gene is named only where the DNA matches it firmly. Not all rows give a size; the values are once, few, many and, for expanded clones, a class.

d_gene	v_gene	abundance	j_gene	CDR3aa	CDR3nt
NA	TRBV10-3	NA	TRBJ1-2	CAISGGRQYGYTF	TGTGCCATCAGTGGTGGGCGTCAATATGGCTACACCTTC
NA	TRBV7-3	NA	TRBJ2-6	CASSLARSGANVLTF	TGTGCCAGCAGCTTAGCACGCTCTGGGGCCAACGTCCTGACTTTC
TRBD2	TRBV5-1	NA	TRBJ2-4	CASSPTSGGVGGKNIQYF	TGCGCCAGCAGCCCGACTAGCGGGGGGGTAGGTGGCAAAAACATTCAGTACTTC
NA	TRBV7-2	few	TRBJ1-2	CASRDLWGWANYGYTF	TGTGCCAGCAGGGATTTGTGGGGCTGGGCTAACTATGGCTACACCTTC
NA	TRBV2	once	TRBJ1-1	CASSTGSTEAFF	TGTGCCAGCAGTACAGGGAGCACTGAAGCTTTCTTT
NA	TRBV28	NA	TRBJ2-5	CASAGETQYF	TGTGCCAGCGCGGGGGAGACCCAGTACTTC
NA	TRBV21-1	NA	TRBJ2-3	CARWGTDTQYF	TGTGCCAGGTGGGGCACAGATACGCAGTATTTT
NA	TRBV6-1	NA	TRBJ2-1	CASSTGSTGTIEQFF	TGTGCCAGCAGTACTGGTAGCACAGGAACAATAGAGCAGTTCTTC
TRBD1	TRBV5-6	NA	TRBJ1-2	CASSWRQGALSQYGYTF	TGTGCCAGCAGCTGGAGACAGGGGGCGCTGAGTCAGTATGGCTACACCTTC
NA	TRBV18	NA	TRBJ1-2	CASSPTAAGVDGYTF	TGTGCCAGCTCACCGACTGCGGCAGGGGTGGATGGCTACACCTTC
TRBD1	TRBV10-3	NA	TRBJ1-6	CASREQGAGSSPLHF	TGTGCCAGCAGGGAACAGGGGGCGGGTAGCTCACCCCTCCACTTT
NA	TRBV11-2	NA	TRBJ2-5	CASSLGPGQKQETQYF	TGTGCCAGCAGCTTGGGACCGGGACAAAAACAAGAGACCCAGTACTTC
NA	TRBV2	NA	TRBJ1-3	CASSGGVSGNTIYF	TGTGCCAGCAGTGGGGGGGTCTCTGGAAACACCATATATTTT
TRBD1	TRBV6-5	NA	TRBJ1-3	CASSYSTGGGGNTIYF	TGTGCCAGCAGTTACTCCACAGGGGGAGGAGGAAACACCATATATTTT
NA	TRBV4-2	NA	TRBJ2-2	CASSQEVGELFF	TGTGCCAGCAGCCAAGAAGTCGGGGAGCTGTTTTTT
NA	TRBV6-1	NA	TRBJ1-5	CASSEVGTQPQHF	TGTGCCAGCAGTGAAGTAGGGACGCAGCCCCAGCATTTT